This entry describes one T cell receptor beta chain. The antigen remains unidentified. A far larger clone is just one base off, so this is likely a read error. With two-round multiplex PCR, TCR beta CDR3 sequences were amplified from genomic DNA. Every TRBV and TRBJ gene had its own specific primer in first-round PCR. A single record per CDR3 protein comes from TCRdb applying MiXCR to the multiplex PCR reads. Altogether fewer than 30,000 distinct CDR3 sequences are present, around 42% being singletons, with the ten largest covering 14% to 15%. The record originates from a study of prognosis after radiotherapy for stage I lung cancer. Looking at the study overall: The approximately twelve male and about six female patients were aged 53 to 84, median approximately 73 years. It was SBRT that served as radiotherapy, in 3 to 5 fractions with a biologically effective dose of at least 100 Gy. Study conclusions and caveats: Shannon entropy after stereotactic body radiation therapy was lower in patients who developed distant metastases. Reportedly, TRBV and TRBJ gene usage varied with metastasis presence.

This CDR3 region has 15 residues. V dropped 5 bases and J dropped 0 bases, with 14 bases sitting between them. Germline V gene sequence: CDR1 MNHGY, CDR2 SVAAGI. The receptor's source is a donor older than 45 with non-small cell lung cancer. This specimen was PBMCs, taken before or after stereotactic body radiation therapy (not recorded which). The chain is built from TRBV6-9 and TRBJ2-7; D gene ambiguous. In nucleotides, the CDR3 is TGTGCCAGCAGTACTTCAGTGGGCGCCTCCTACGAGCAGTACTTC. This translates into CASSTSVGASYEQYF.